The TCR beta chain under discussion was sequenced for a study of T cells in Graves' hyperthyroidism and ophthalmopathy. Amplified TCR beta CDR3 regions came from RNA transcripts. The TCR CDR3 was amplified in a first-round RT-PCR using the HTBI primer set. MiXCR, run by TCRdb on the multiplex PCR reads, gives a single entry per CDR3 protein. Of more than 300,000 distinct CDR3 sequences in the sample, approximately 15% are singletons; the top ten hold approximately 10%. No progression to ophthalmopathy during 18 months of follow-up defined stable disease. It was uncontrolled infection, other autoimmune disease, pregnancy or lactation that excluded patients. V was pared by 4 bases and J by 12 bases, with 16 bases between. Germline V gene sequence: CDR1 MGHRA, CDR2 YSYEKL. There are 14 residues in the CDR3.

The sequencing sample was made of blood. This TCR came from a woman aged 55-75 years with Graves' hyperthyroidism. The J gene is TRBJ1-6, the V gene TRBV4-1; a possible D gene is TRBD1 (5 bases). The CDR3, as DNA: TGCGCCAGCAGCCGGGGGAACGGGGTTGGACCCCTCCACTTT. Translated: CASSRGNGVGPLHF.